What follows are 32 T cell receptor beta chains derived from one specimen sequenced in a study of cytomegalovirus exposure and HLA in healthy donors (dated by TCRdb to the late 2010s). The library was built by means of the immunoSEQ multiplex PCR assay. The source is immuneACCESS, and TCRdb retained only in-frame sequences with V and J called. Part of the clones is not carried over; for the studies checked, unresolved V genes explain less than half of this, and the remainder is unexplained. The sample has 100,000 to 150,000 clones on record, around 90% of them singletons. The biggest ten clones account for 2% of the sample. The sample consisted of PBMCs. These receptors came from a young woman in good health and CMV-seronegative.

The chain joins TRBV27 to TRBJ2-7; 7 bases are a match to TRBD1. There are 14 residues in the CDR3. From germline, CDR1 is MNHEY and CDR2 SMNVEV (reference sequence). V lost 5 bases and J lost 3; bases outside the gene matches: 7. The CDR3: CASSLGTDFYEQYF. The CDR3 nucleotides read TGTGCCAGCAGTCTAGGGACAGACTTCTACGAGCAGTACTTC.

The chain combines TRBV6-5 with TRBJ1-2; D unclear. CDR3 length equals 13 residues. The V end lost 7 bases, the J end lost 1 base, and 10 bases lay between the germline ends. Per germline, CDR1 MNHEY and CDR2 SVGAGI. CDR3 coding DNA: TGTGCCAGCATGCCTACCGGTAACTATGGCTACACCTTC. Translating gives CASMPTGNYGYTF.

This clone was seen just once. This chain uses TRBV5-6 with TRBJ2-7; D remains unclear. The CDR3 spans 15 residues. V lost 2 bases and J lost 5, with 17 bases in between. Germline V gene sequence: CDR1 SGHDT, CDR2 YYEEEE. CDR3 coding DNA: TGTGCCAGCAGCTTCATGCCCGTTCGAGGCCACGAGCAGTACTTC. It codes for CASSFMPVRGHEQYF.

V and J are TRBV6-1 and TRBJ1-5; 8 bases map to TRBD1. The germline CDR1 and CDR2 sequences are MNHNS and SASEGT. Trimming at V came to 3 bases and at J to 4 bases, leaving 2 bases not matched to a gene. The CDR3 loop spans 14 amino acids. The CDR3 coding sequence is TGTGCCAGCAGTGATCACAGGGGGAATCAGCCCCAGCATTTT. Its translation: CASSDHRGNQPQHF.

The chain combines TRBV2 with TRBJ2-7, with unresolved D. The CDR3 is 12 residues long. The germline CDR1 and CDR2 sequences are SNHLY and FYNNEI. Trimming removed 4 bases at V and 4 bases at J, with 8 bases between. DNA of the CDR3: TGTGCCAGCAGTGTCACTCCTTACGAGCAGTACTTC. It yields the protein CASSVTPYEQYF.

V usage is TRBV29-1 and J usage is TRBJ2-3, with 8 nucleotides matching TRBD2. CDR3 length equals 17 residues. The trim removed 6 bases at V and 5 bases at J, leaving 19 bases unmatched. Germline V lookup: CDR1 SQVTM, CDR2 ANQGSEA. The CDR3 reads CSVHLPSGSPGGDTQYF. The CDR3 DNA reads as TGCAGCGTACATCTCCCCAGCGGGAGCCCGGGGGGAGATACGCAGTATTTT.

This chain uses TRBV5-5 with TRBJ2-5; 9 positions agree with TRBD2. The CDR3 sequence is 13 residues long. Unmatched junction bases numbered 5, after V lost 4 bases and J lost 7 bases. Germline V gene data show CDR1 as SGHKS and CDR2 as YYEKEE (reference sequence). The CDR3 DNA follows: TGTGCCAGCAGCCTCGAAGCGGGAGGGACCCAGTACTTC. Translating gives CASSLEAGGTQYF.

The chain employs TRBV5-1 and TRBJ2-5, with 8 positions matching TRBD1. Per the germline V gene, CDR1 is SGHRS and CDR2 is YFSETQ. V shed 3 bases, J shed 5 bases, and the junction held 6 bases outside the gene matches. The CDR3 length is 14 residues. The CDR3 protein is CASSSPGGGETQYF. The CDR3 coding sequence is TGCGCCAGCAGCTCACCAGGGGGCGGGGAGACCCAGTACTTC.

The chain combines TRBV13 with TRBJ2-1; the match to TRBD1 covers 8 bases. The CDR3 length is 15 residues. After removal of 1 base from V and 5 bases from J, the junction contained 4 bases not matched to a gene. Germline CDR1 reads PRHDT; CDR2 reads FYEKMQ (reference sequence). CDR3 bases: TGTGCCAGCAGCTTAGTGGCAGGGGGCCACAATGAGCAGTTCTTC. This codes for CASSLVAGGHNEQFF. The full variable domain, in which reference TRBV13 and TRBJ2-1 provide the parts outside the CDR3, is AAGVIQSPRHLIKEKRETATLKCYPIPRHDTVYWYQQGPGQDPQFLISFYEKMQSDKGSIPDRFSAQQFSDYHSELNMSSLELGDSALYFCASSLVAGGHNEQFFGPGTRLTVL.

This chain connects TRBV7-8 to TRBJ2-5, with D maybe TRBD2 (5 bases). Deletions cut 5 bases from V and 4 bases from J, with 20 bases between. The CDR3 totals 16 residues. Germline V gene lookup returns CDR1 SGHVS and CDR2 FQNEAQ. Written as DNA, the CDR3 is TGTGCCAGCAGCCCAGGCCGCTATCGCCTAGCAGAGACCCAGTACTTC. Residues: CASSPGRYRLAETQYF. Based on the CDR3 plus reference TRBV7-8 and TRBJ2-5, the full variable domain is GAGVSQSPRYKVAKRGQDVALRCDPISGHVSLFWYQQALGQGPEFLTYFQNEAQLDKSGLPSDRFFAERPEGSVSTLKIQRTQQEDSAVYLCASSPGRYRLAETQYFGPGTRLLVL.

The DNA of the CDR3 is TGTGCCACCAGTTGGGTAGCATCTAGCACAGATACGCAGTATTTT. This gives the protein CATSWVASSTDTQYF. V usage is TRBV15 and J usage is TRBJ2-3; D is ambiguous. CDR1 is LNHNV, CDR2 YYDKDF, per germline (reference sequence). This CDR3 is 15 amino acids long. Trimming took 6 bases from V and 0 from J, leaving 13 bases between them.

This clone came up once. The V call is TRBV2, the J call TRBJ2-5; D might be TRBD2 (5 bases). The V gene lost 4 bases and the J gene lost 4 bases, with 13 bases spanning the gap. The CDR3 is 14 residues long. Germline V gives CDR1 SNHLY, CDR2 FYNNEI. This chain's CDR3 is CASSASSEGETQYF. As DNA, the CDR3 is TGTGCCAGCAGTGCTTCCTCAGAGGGAGAGACCCAGTACTTC. Full variable domain (missing parts from reference TRBV2 and TRBJ2-5): EPEVTQTPSHQVTQMGQEVILRCVPISNHLYFYWYRQILGQKVEFLVSFYNNEISEKSEIFDDQFSVERPDGSNFTLKIRSTKLEDSAMYFCASSASSEGETQYFGPGTRLLVL.

The chain has TRBV10-1 and TRBJ2-7; 10 positions agree with TRBD2. The J segment lost 6 bases and the V segment lost 3 bases, leaving 11 bases of the junction unmatched. Germline CDR1 WNHNN, CDR2 SYGVQD (reference sequence). The CDR3 extends over 16 amino acids. This CDR3 is CASSDSDSGRMGEQYF. Here the CDR3 DNA reads TGCGCCAGCAGTGATAGTGATAGCGGGAGGATGGGCGAGCAGTACTTC.

The CDR3 DNA reads TGCGCCAGCAGCCAGCTGCAGGGCCGCACCGGGGAGCTGTTTTTT. It specifies CASSQLQGRTGELFF. This chain connects TRBV4-1 to TRBJ2-2; perhaps TRBD1 as D (5 bases). The CDR3 has 15 amino acids. Germline V lookup: CDR1 MGHRA, CDR2 YSYEKL. Trimming took 3 bases from V and 4 from J, leaving 12 bases between them.

There are a few counts of this clone. J is TRBJ2-7 and V is TRBV5-4; 14 positions match TRBD2. J lost 1 base, V lost 4 bases, and 4 bases had no gene match. This CDR3 has 16 residues. The germline V gene encodes CDR1 SGHNT and CDR2 YYREEE (reference sequence). The CDR3 loop reads CASSPGLAGVSYEQYF. DNA of the CDR3: TGTGCCAGCAGCCCGGGACTAGCGGGAGTTTCCTACGAGCAGTACTTC.

The J gene is TRBJ2-3, the V gene TRBV30; TRBD1 aligns across 9 bases. The CDR3 covers 16 residues. Germline loops: CDR1 GTSNPN, CDR2 SVGIG (reference sequence). The ends lost 2 bases at V and 6 bases at J; junction bases unmatched: 12. The CDR3 region is CAWSQSPQGAVDTQYF. In DNA form, the CDR3 reads TGTGCCTGGAGTCAATCCCCACAGGGGGCCGTCGATACGCAGTATTTT.

This clone has just one count. V and J are TRBV18 and TRBJ1-1; the D gene is possibly TRBD1 (5 bases). The CDR3 has 15 residues. The germline V and J ends were trimmed by 3 bases and 5 bases, with 16 bases remaining between them. The germline CDR1 and CDR2 sequences are KGHSH and LQKENI. DNA of the CDR3: TGTGCCAGCTCACCGTCGGATTGGCGGGGGACTGAAGCTTTCTTT. Translated, it gives CASSPSDWRGTEAFF.

CDR3 nucleotides: TGTGCCAGCAGTGAACCGGGACAGGGACGCGGAAACACCATATATTTT. It codes for CASSEPGQGRGNTIYF. The chain carries TRBV2 and TRBJ1-3, with 9 positions matching TRBD1. Germline V gene sequence: CDR1 SNHLY, CDR2 FYNNEI. The CDR3 is made up of 16 amino acids. The V gene end was trimmed by 2 bases and the J gene end by 4 bases; junction bases not matched to a gene: 6.

This clone was detected once. CDR3 loop: CASSLYQGATGNTIYF. CDR3 bases: TGTGCCAGCAGCTTGTATCAGGGGGCTACTGGAAACACCATATATTTT. The J gene is TRBJ1-3, the V gene TRBV5-6; 8 bases match TRBD1. The CDR3 totals 16 residues. CDR1 is SGHDT and CDR2 is YYEEEE in the germline V gene. V was clipped by 1 base and J by 2 bases; unmatched bases: 5.

The chain combines TRBV28 with TRBJ2-1, with TRBD2 matching 10 bases. The CDR3 loop spans 19 amino acids. Germline V gene data show CDR1 as MDHEN and CDR2 as SYDVKM. After removal of 8 bases from V and 3 bases from J, the junction contained 19 bases not matched to a gene. CDR3 region: CASPTPKLAGVVDYNEQFF. CDR3 sequence (DNA): TGTGCCAGCCCTACTCCCAAGCTAGCGGGAGTTGTCGACTACAATGAGCAGTTCTTC.

The CDR3: CASSLDSQRLGQGLYGYTF. In nucleotides, the CDR3 is TGTGCCAGCAGCTTAGACTCTCAACGATTGGGACAGGGCCTCTATGGCTACACCTTC. The chain recombines TRBV11-3 with TRBJ1-2; 9 positions match TRBD1. Per germline, CDR1 SGHNT and CDR2 YENEEA. The CDR3 consists of 19 residues. The J segment lost 4 bases and the V segment lost 0 bases, leaving 15 bases of the junction unmatched.

The chain couples TRBV6-4 to TRBJ1-5, with TRBD1 as a possible D gene (6 bases). Germline values: CDR1 MRHNA, CDR2 SNTAGT. CDR3 length: 20 amino acids. V dropped 5 bases and J dropped 0 bases, with 26 bases sitting between them. This chain's CDR3 is CASSMDSSQLPIYSNQPQHF. In DNA form, the CDR3 reads TGTGCCAGCAGTATGGACAGCTCTCAATTGCCAATTTATAGCAATCAGCCCCAGCATTTT.

This chain joins TRBV19 and TRBJ2-7, with 9 bases identical to TRBD1. CDR3 length: 15 amino acids. V lost 1 base, J lost 1 base, and 2 bases stayed unmatched. The V gene's germline CDR1 is LNHDA and CDR2 SQIVND (reference sequence). The chain's CDR3 is CASSIAGTGSYEQYF. CDR3 nucleotides: TGTGCCAGTAGTATAGCGGGGACAGGGTCCTACGAGCAGTACTTC.

This rearrangement joins TRBV19 to TRBJ2-3; 8 nucleotides align to TRBD2. The length of the CDR3 is 17 residues. Germline V gives CDR1 LNHDA, CDR2 SQIVND (reference sequence). The ends lost 3 bases at V and 3 bases at J; junction bases unmatched: 11. The CDR3 DNA follows: TGTGCCAGTAGTATTTTGGAAGCGGGAGTAGGGACAGATACGCAGTATTTT. It codes for CASSILEAGVGTDTQYF.

The rearrangement links TRBV5-1 to TRBJ2-3; D may be TRBD2 (6 bases). V gave up 0 bases and J gave up 0 bases, with 11 bases separating them. CDR3 length equals 16 residues. From germline, CDR1 is SGHRS and CDR2 YFSETQ. The CDR3 DNA reads TGCGCCAGCAGCTTGGGGCTAGCGATAAGCACAGATACGCAGTATTTT. Its translation is CASSLGLAISTDTQYF.

The chain recombines TRBV5-1 with TRBJ2-7; TRBD2 aligns across 11 bases. The CDR3 runs 15 residues. Germline CDR1 SGHRS, CDR2 YFSETQ. Trimming at V came to 4 bases and at J to 4 bases, leaving 7 bases not matched to a gene. Here the CDR3 reads CASSLTSGSRYEQYF. The DNA for the CDR3 is TGCGCCAGCAGCCTAACTAGCGGGAGTAGGTACGAGCAGTACTTC.

The rearrangement uses TRBV4-1 and TRBJ1-1, with 10 bases aligning to TRBD1. After removal of 4 bases from V and 6 bases from J, the junction contained 8 bases not matched to a gene. CDR3 size: 15 residues. Looked up from germline, CDR1 is MGHRA and CDR2 is YSYEKL. The CDR3 spells CASSPTGGRSPEAFF. CDR3 sequence (DNA): TGCGCCAGCAGCCCGACAGGGGGCAGGAGCCCTGAAGCTTTCTTT.

This sequence joins TRBV4-1 and TRBJ2-5, with TRBD1 matching over 12 bases. Germline loops: CDR1 MGHRA, CDR2 YSYEKL. V shed 2 bases, J shed 1 base, and the junction held 5 bases outside the gene matches. The CDR3 extends over 17 amino acids. The CDR3 region is CASSQLAGQGAQETQYF. The CDR3 DNA sequence: TGCGCCAGCAGCCAACTAGCGGGACAGGGGGCCCAAGAGACCCAGTACTTC.

The chain recombines TRBV7-9 with TRBJ2-5; D remains unclear. Trimming took off 5 bases at V and 2 bases at J, with 9 bases between the two ends. CDR3 length: 13 amino acids. Per germline, CDR1 SEHNR and CDR2 FQNEAQ (reference sequence). CDR3 sequence (DNA): TGTGCCAGCAGCCTTGGAGCACAAGAGACCCAGTACTTC. This codes for CASSLGAQETQYF.

This rearrangement joins TRBV29-1 to TRBJ2-7, with 9 bases identical to TRBD1. CDR1 and CDR2 from the germline V gene are SQVTM and ANQGSEA. J was trimmed by 4 bases and V by 0 bases; bases with no gene match: 4. The CDR3 sequence is 14 residues long. CDR3: CSVEDPGQGYEQYF. CDR3 coding DNA: TGCAGCGTTGAAGATCCCGGACAGGGGTACGAGCAGTACTTC.

J is TRBJ2-7 and V is TRBV30; TRBD1 agrees at 10 bases. Germline V gives CDR1 GTSNPN, CDR2 SVGIG (reference sequence). This CDR3 comprises 13 residues. J was trimmed by 6 bases and V by 1 base; bases with no gene match: 3. The CDR3 coding sequence is TGTGCCTGGAGTGGTGACAGGGGGCTCGAGCAGTACTTC. It is translated as CAWSGDRGLEQYF. Full variable domain (missing parts from reference TRBV30 and TRBJ2-7): SQTIHQWPATLVQPVGSPLSLECTVEGTSNPNLYWYRQAAGRGLQLLFYSVGIGQISSEVPQNLSASRPQDRQFILSSKKLLLSDSGFYLCAWSGDRGLEQYFGPGTRLTVT.

As DNA, the CDR3 is TGTGCCAGCACCATTAATTTGATTGAGGGCTATGGCTACACCTTC. Translating it yields CASTINLIEGYGYTF. V is TRBV6-1 and J is TRBJ1-2; D is uncertain. CDR1 MNHNS and CDR2 SASEGT come from the germline V gene. V was trimmed by 7 bases and J by 4 bases, leaving 19 bases between them. This CDR3 is 15 amino acids long.